This TCR beta chain is drawn from a study of T cell changes during pregnancy in multiple sclerosis. There are a few counts of this clone. With 1 base removed from V and 6 bases from J, the gap between germline ends came to 16 bases. CDR1 and CDR2 from the germline V gene are SGHVS and FNYEAQ. CDR3 length equals 15 residues. Produced via immunoSEQ multiplex PCR; TCRdb's table is partial and in-frame only. Of some 60,000 clones listed, about 91% are singletons. The clonotype originates from a female donor with multiple sclerosis, enrolled in a pregnancy study. This chain joins TRBV7-6 and TRBJ2-7, with D perhaps TRBD2 (6 bases). Sequenced here: peripheral blood, sampled before pregnancy. The CDR3: CASSLVAGGGGEQYF. The CDR3 DNA sequence: TGTGCCAGCAGCTTAGTCGCCGGGGGTGGAGGCGAGCAGTACTTC.